This T cell receptor (beta chain) is from a study of T-cell reconstitution after alpha-beta-depleted transplantation in children. Using unique molecular identifiers, the investigators prepared the TCRbeta library. TCRdb ran MiXCR on the PCR reads and lists one entry per CDR3 protein. Counted here are over 550,000 distinct CDR3 sequences, approximately 10% occurring once; the ten biggest clones make up around 4%. CDR1 LGHDT and CDR2 YNNKEL come from the germline V gene (reference sequence). The CDR3 is 16 residues long. Regarding this clonotype: Compared with germline, one end of the junction differs, possibly owing to a read error.

The chain uses TRBV3-1 and TRBJ2-7; 8 bases map to TRBD1. The sample was PBMCs from the stem cell graft donor, taken from the stem cell graft. This clonotype was sampled from a human donor who donated a stem cell graft to a child with acute myeloid leukemia. DNA for the CDR3: TGTGCCTGCAGCCTCAGGCAGGGGGCCCTGAACTACGAGCAGTACTTC. Translating it yields CACSLRQGALNYEQYF.